This T cell receptor (beta chain) comes out of a study of blood T cell repertoires in COVID-19. Study-level background: Acute-phase and convalescent COVID-19 samples originated in the United States, Italy and Spain. T cells, B-cell-depleted T cells, or PBMCs supplied cDNA or gDNA.

Comments on this clone: The sample contains more than one DNA sequence encoding this CDR3.

Authors' data handling: How many nucleated cells were present was estimated from reference gene primer amplification. Clones were sequenced by immunoSEQ multiplex PCR, and TCRdb holds only the in-frame ones, with some missing. The D gene and trimming were derived from the DNA, and the V and J assignments and clone size from that table. The table has 200,000 to 300,000 clones, around 83% seen once; the top ten hold 2% to 2.5%. V dropped 2 bases and J dropped 2 bases, with 10 bases sitting between them. Germline lookup yields CDR1 LNHDA and CDR2 SQIVND (reference sequence). The CDR3 runs 15 residues. The sample comprised peripheral blood. This sequence originates from a man aged 35 to 55 who had recovered from COVID-19. J is TRBJ1-5 and V is TRBV19, with a possible D match to TRBD1 (6 bases). The CDR3 reads CASSIIPGGNQPQHF. DNA for the CDR3: TGTGCCAGTAGTATAATTCCAGGGGGCAATCAGCCCCAGCATTTT.